This TCR beta chain derives from a study of cytomegalovirus exposure and HLA in healthy donors. Use of 60 Vbeta and 13 Jbeta primers characterized the PCR. Generated by immunoSEQ multiplex PCR, the TCRdb table keeps only in-frame clones and is missing some. This sample has 120,000 or so clones, with just over 65% found just once. The germline V and J ends were trimmed by 0 bases and 6 bases, with 11 bases remaining between them. Per germline, CDR1 LGHNT and CDR2 FRNRAP. The CDR3 has 15 amino acids. This clonotype originated in a man aged 18 to 30 in good health and CMV-seronegative. The sequenced sample was PBMCs. This chain joins TRBV12-5 and TRBJ2-2; D gene unclear. The CDR3 loop is CASGLVPPNAGELFF. The CDR3 nucleotides are TGTGCTAGTGGTTTGGTACCCCCTAACGCCGGGGAGCTGTTTTTT.